This T cell receptor (beta chain) comes out of a study of T cell responses to AZD1222 COVID-19 vaccine. Repertoires were generated with immunoSEQ multiplex PCR, while TCRdb's copy carries only in-frame clones and drops some. The sample carries 100,000 or so clones, just over 85% recorded once. The V and J ends lost 3 bases and 0 bases, in that order; junction bases with no gene match: 5. Germline assignment: CDR1 KGHDR and CDR2 SFDVKD. CDR3 length: 17 residues. The rearrangement joins TRBV24-1 to TRBJ2-1; 9 bases match TRBD2. The sequencing used peripheral blood, collected on day 0 of AZD1222 vaccination. The TCR originated in an adult in good health. The CDR3 coding sequence is TGTGCCACCAGTGATGCTAGCGGGACCTCCTCCTACAATGAGCAGTTCTTC. Residues: CATSDASGTSSYNEQFF.